This T cell receptor beta chain was documented in a study of blood T cell repertoires in COVID-19. Study-level information: COVID-19 samples from acute and convalescent phases originated in the United States, Italy and Spain.

Assay: immunoSEQ multiplex PCR; the TCRdb copy retains only in-frame clones and omits some. The table lists 400,000 or so clones, about 90% of them singletons. The germline gives CDR1 SGHAT, CDR2 FQNNGV. The CDR3 is 17 amino acids. The V gene lost 0 bases and the J gene lost 0 bases, with 15 bases spanning the gap. Those who participated ranged in age from roughly 18 to 90 years and resided in about two dozen US areas. Cohorts were determined from participant-reported clinical history. Donors of Cohort 3 who recovered were those that had two negative PCRs, clearance, or symptom resolution. The sequencing sample was made of PBMCs or T cells enriched from blood (not recorded which). The J gene is TRBJ2-7, the V gene TRBV11-2, with TRBD1 as a possible D gene (5 bases). The clonotype was recovered from a man between 18 and 35 years old who had recovered from COVID-19. The CDR3 reads CASSLDLPRQYSYEQYF. CDR3 nucleotide sequence: TGTGCCAGCAGCTTAGATCTACCGAGACAGTACTCCTACGAGCAGTACTTC.